This entry features one T cell receptor beta chain sequence. Other DNA sequences in this specimen translate into the identical CDR3. The protocol was immunoSEQ multiplex PCR, while the TCRdb copy is restricted to in-frame clones and leaves out a portion. The data contain approximately 2.4 million clones, around 95% of them singletons. Trimming pared 2 bases from V and 2 bases from J, leaving 6 bases between. The CDR3 loop spans 13 amino acids. CDR1 and CDR2 (germline): MNHEY, SVGAGI. This sample was taken from a study of shared clonotypes between healthy human individuals. V and J are TRBV6-5 and TRBJ1-2; no firm D call. Sequencing was performed on naive CD4+ T cells sorted from blood. The subset denotes: CD45RA+ positively selected. The TCR was taken from a man aged 18 to 29 in good health. The CDR3 sequence: CASSYGVNYGYTF. The DNA of the CDR3 is TGTGCCAGCAGTTACGGAGTCAACTATGGCTACACCTTC.